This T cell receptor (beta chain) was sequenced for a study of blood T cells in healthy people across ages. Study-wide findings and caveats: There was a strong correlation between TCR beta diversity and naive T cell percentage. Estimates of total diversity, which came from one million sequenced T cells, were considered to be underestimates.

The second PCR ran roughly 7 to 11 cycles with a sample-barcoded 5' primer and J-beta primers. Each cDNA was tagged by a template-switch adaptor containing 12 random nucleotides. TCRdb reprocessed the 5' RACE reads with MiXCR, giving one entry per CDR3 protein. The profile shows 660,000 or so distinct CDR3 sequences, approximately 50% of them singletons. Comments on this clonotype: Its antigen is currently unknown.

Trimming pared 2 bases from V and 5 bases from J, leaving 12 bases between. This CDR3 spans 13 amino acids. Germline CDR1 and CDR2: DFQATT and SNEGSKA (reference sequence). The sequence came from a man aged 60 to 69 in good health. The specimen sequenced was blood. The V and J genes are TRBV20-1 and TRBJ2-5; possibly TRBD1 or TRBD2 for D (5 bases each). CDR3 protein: CSARRGSGETQYF. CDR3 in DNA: TGCAGTGCTAGAAGGGGTTCGGGGGAGACCCAGTACTTC.